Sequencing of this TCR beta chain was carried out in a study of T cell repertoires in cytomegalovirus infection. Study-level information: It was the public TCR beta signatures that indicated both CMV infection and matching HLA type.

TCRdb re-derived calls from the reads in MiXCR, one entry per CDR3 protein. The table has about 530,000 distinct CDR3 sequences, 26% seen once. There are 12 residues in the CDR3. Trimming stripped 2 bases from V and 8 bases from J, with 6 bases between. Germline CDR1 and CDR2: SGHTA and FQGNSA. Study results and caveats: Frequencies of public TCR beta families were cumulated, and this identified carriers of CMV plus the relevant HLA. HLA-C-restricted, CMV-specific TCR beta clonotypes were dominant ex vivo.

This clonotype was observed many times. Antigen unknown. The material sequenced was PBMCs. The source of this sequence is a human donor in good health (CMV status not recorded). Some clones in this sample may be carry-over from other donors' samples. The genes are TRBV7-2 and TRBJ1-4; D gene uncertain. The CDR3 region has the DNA TGTGCCAGCAGCTTAAGGCGGGAAAAACTGTTTTTT. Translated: CASSLRREKLFF.